A selection of T cell receptor beta chains follows, all from one sample in a study of cytomegalovirus exposure and HLA in healthy donors. The table came from immunoSEQ multiplex PCR; TCRdb's copy has only in-frame clones and leaves some out. The sample carries roughly 200,000 clones, about 80% recorded once. What was sequenced was PBMCs. The receptors shown here come from a man aged 25 to 40 in good health and CMV-seronegative. CDR3s leave out the opening cysteine and the closing phenylalanine or tryptophan. The D gene is left open where the match is weak.

v_call	j_call	d_call	cdr3_aa
TRBV30	TRBJ2-7	TRBD2	AWRQSGKGYEQY
TRBV5-4	TRBJ1-1	TRBD1	ASSRPTGIPSEAF
TRBV14	TRBJ1-1	-	ASSLEAGGWGTEAF
TRBV21-1	TRBJ1-4	-	ASSIRQGIGEKLF
TRBV27	TRBJ1-3	-	ASSPRVGAGNTIY
TRBV6-5	TRBJ1-5	TRBD1	ASSSGQGGQPQH
TRBV7-2	TRBJ2-1	TRBD2	ASSFKPGLPYYNEQF
TRBV2	TRBJ2-7	-	ASSYSQEEY
TRBV5-5	TRBJ2-7	TRBD1	ASSLAGTGSYEQY
TRBV7-7	TRBJ2-1	TRBD2	ASSLSQRSGTSGRFSYNEQF
TRBV6-5	TRBJ1-4	-	ASSDRPNEKLF
TRBV6-1	TRBJ2-7	-	ASSEEVIEAYEQY
TRBV6-1	TRBJ1-2	TRBD1	ASSDKDRGRNYGYT
TRBV25-1	TRBJ2-3	TRBD2	ASSDLAGDTDTQY
TRBV6-5	TRBJ2-7	TRBD2	ASSRTSTSSYEQY
TRBV4-1	TRBJ2-1	-	ASSQDPDYNEQF
TRBV5-1	TRBJ1-4	-	ASSEGREEEKLF
TRBV28	TRBJ1-6	TRBD1	ASSFERPGTGVSSYNSPLH
TRBV7-9	TRBJ2-7	TRBD2	ASSRFELAGEQY
TRBV7-9	TRBJ1-1	TRBD1	ASSLATGIGTEAF
TRBV15	TRBJ2-6	-	ATSPDAGSGANVLT
TRBV7-3	TRBJ2-7	TRBD1	ASGPGQGNYEQY
TRBV28	TRBJ2-5	TRBD1	ATLTRDRGGTQY
TRBV5-1	TRBJ1-1	-	ASSTLGGENTEAF
TRBV29-1	TRBJ2-2	-	SVQGSTGNTGELF
TRBV5-4	TRBJ1-2	-	ASSLALAGYGYT
TRBV5-4	TRBJ2-3	-	ASSRWQGGTDTQY
TRBV27	TRBJ1-5	-	ASTTAPNQPQH
TRBV19	TRBJ2-1	TRBD2	ASSTRTSGSYNEQF
TRBV5-1	TRBJ2-7	-	ASYGNSYEQY
TRBV10-2	TRBJ1-1	TRBD1	ASSEDGTGASEAF
TRBV25-1	TRBJ1-2	TRBD1	ASSNADRGYGYT
TRBV7-9	TRBJ1-1	TRBD1	ASSSTGLRVVNTEAF
TRBV10-1	TRBJ2-7	-	ASSELLADSYEQY
TRBV21-1	TRBJ1-5	-	ATRGGYSNQPQH
TRBV27	TRBJ1-1	-	ASSTGFAEAF
TRBV11-3	TRBJ2-1	-	ASSLGAGTGLNEQF
TRBV11-2	TRBJ2-3	TRBD2	ASSLLAGDWDTQY
TRBV6-5	TRBJ2-1	-	ASSDREFYNEQF
TRBV6-4	TRBJ2-3	-	ASSEQVFDTQY
TRBV29-1	TRBJ2-1	-	SVDVGVQAGSEQF
TRBV11-2	TRBJ2-5	-	ASSLGMGGQQETQY
TRBV7-9	TRBJ1-6	-	ASSSRGTLNSPLH
TRBV27	TRBJ1-1	-	ASSFRDTLLGAF
TRBV18	TRBJ1-2	-	ASSPPLGASGNGGYT
TRBV11-1	TRBJ2-2	TRBD2	ASSLSASGSYTGELF
TRBV6-5	TRBJ1-5	-	ASSWVAGDNQPQH
TRBV13	TRBJ1-1	-	ASSLYALDSTEAF
TRBV9	TRBJ1-5	-	ASSVDSAQPQH